The clone carrying this T cell receptor beta chain was seen at least ten times. This record comes from a study of read filtering for tumor transcriptome and immune sequencing. Study summary: Among patients, 17 were male and some 15 female, aged about 47 to 85 (mean around 66).

Molecular barcoded adaptors covering alpha/delta and beta/gamma chains were used on approximately 400 ng RNA. MiXCR, applied by TCRdb to the reads, yields one record per CDR3 protein. The sample holds about 62,000 distinct CDR3 sequences, roughly 20% seen once. Sequencing was done on a sample of a population of CD138-negative cells sorted from bone marrow. The source is a donor aged 40 or over with multiple myeloma.

CDR3 sequence: CASSLDSGKETQYF. The CDR3 coding sequence is TGTGCCAGCAGCTTAGATAGCGGTAAAGAGACCCAGTACTTC. J is TRBJ2-5 and V is TRBV7-9, with TRBD2 as a possible D gene (6 bases). The V gene lost 1 base and the J gene lost 3 bases, with 9 bases spanning the gap. There are 14 residues in the CDR3. Germline V gene data show CDR1 as SEHNR and CDR2 as FQNEAQ (reference sequence).